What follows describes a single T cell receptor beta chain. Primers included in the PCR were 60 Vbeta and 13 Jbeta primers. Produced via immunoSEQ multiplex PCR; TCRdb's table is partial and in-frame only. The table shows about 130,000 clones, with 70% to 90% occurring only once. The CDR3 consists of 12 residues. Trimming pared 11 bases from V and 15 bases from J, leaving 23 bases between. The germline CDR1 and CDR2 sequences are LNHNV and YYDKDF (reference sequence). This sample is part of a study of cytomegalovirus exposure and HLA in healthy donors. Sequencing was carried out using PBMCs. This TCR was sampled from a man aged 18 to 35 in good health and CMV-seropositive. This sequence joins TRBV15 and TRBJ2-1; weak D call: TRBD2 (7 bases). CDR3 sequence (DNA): TGTGCCCCAACAGGGAGCGGGGTACATAGGTTCTTC. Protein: CAPTGSGVHRFF. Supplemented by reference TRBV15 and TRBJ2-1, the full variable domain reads DAMVIQNPRYQVTQFGKPVTLSCSQTLNHNVMYWYQQKSSQAPKLLFHYYDKDFNNEADTPDNFQSRRPNTSFCFLDIRSPGLGDTAMYLCAPTGSGVHRFFGPGTRLTVL.